Listed here is a single T cell receptor (beta chain). Its antigen remains undetermined. No base quality information exists; no much larger clone differs at one position. The source of the sample is a study of cytomegalovirus exposure and HLA in healthy donors (dated by TCRdb to the late 2010s). In the study overall: An earlier analysis of several hundred of the donors reported 276 Gb of sequence data and some 110 million unique TCR beta sequences obtained from 180 million or so T cells. The number of donors typed differed by locus, with roughly 620-640 for A, B, C, DRB1 and DQB1, roughly 520 for DQA1, approximately 570 for DPA1, and some 440 for DPB1. High-throughput TCR immunosequencing, statistical association of individual TCRs with disease status, and machine learning were combined to predict cytomegalovirus infection status. To study patterns of TCR occurrence, a later analysis re-analyzed previously published TCR beta repertoires from several hundred donors and added high-resolution HLA genotyping. Across approximately 400 genotyped donors of the cohort, an average of about 250,000 unique TCR beta nucleotide sequences per donor were sequenced, and approximately 19% of those sequences were non-productive. HLA typing included class I and class II loci at four-digit resolution. In addition to the first cohort of roughly 700 subjects, a separate validation cohort of approximately 130 different subjects was used. The study profiled the T cell repertoires of some 610 subjects by immunosequencing and related them to cytomegalovirus serostatus. Donor age, sex, ethnicity and CMV serostatus were compiled together with the repertoire data. A later genetic analysis used genome-wide SNP genotypes for about 65% of the 666 donors, treating that subset as a discovery cohort. To decide whether each TCR beta V gene segment behaved as functional or pseudogenic, an earlier analysis of over 500 of the donors relied on high-throughput TCR beta sequencing. All discovery cohort repertoires had been generated on a single sequencing platform. The aim of the study was to test whether cataloging public T cell receptors could identify signatures of past pathogen exposure. Rather than using new phenotypic data, the later analysis identified candidate immune exposures from TCR beta sequences and from how often those sequences occurred across donors. Of the 300 to 450 genotyped donors, approximately 80% were placed in the genetic ancestry cluster associated with self-reported Caucasian donors. Five DR-DQ haplotypes were handled as single units for association and clustering, since linkage in the cohort was strong. An early release covering 550 to 700 HLA-typed donors comprised approximately 300 gigabases of sequencing data and approximately 80 million unique TCR sequences.

The paper as a whole reports these results and caveats: Immune exposure information for the cohort was limited to CMV serostatus. Compared with equally common non-associated chains, HLA-associated TCR beta chains in a later analysis were more clonally expanded and had lower generation probabilities. The authors suggested that the approach could potentially be extended to other disease states and immunological phenotypes. This cohort had only TCR beta chains sequenced, and the lack of alpha or paired-chain data limited which features could be detected. Several of the top co-occurrence clusters appeared to be linked to parvovirus B19, influenza, CMV and Epstein-Barr virus, according to a later analysis. The 87-base-pair reads could not distinguish some IMGT-functional V segments, including TRBV6-2 and TRBV6-3, so those segments were excluded. In a later analysis, most CMV-associated TCR beta chains were found to appear HLA-restricted, with HLA associations seemingly driven largely by CMV exposure. The study listed 164 TCR beta chains as associated with cytomegalovirus. Linkage disequilibrium might explain the correlated functional status among segregating V segments, but an unknown experimental factor could not be excluded. A group of highly shared sequence variants was considered likely to be a technical artifact of the sequencing pipeline. The earlier analysis of approximately 590 of the donors excluded some 16 rarely observed V segments, including chromosome 9 orphons, because counts were too low. Because HLA typing was missing for some donors at each locus, association tests included only the typed subset. A later genetic analysis associated a missense DCLRE1C variant with V-gene and J-gene trimming of TCR beta chains, and an independent cohort replicated the association. When HLA alleles, especially DR and DQ, strongly co-occurred, TCR associations were difficult to assign to individual alleles. A further reported finding was that TCR beta sequences accurately predicted the HLA-A and HLA-B alleles for most subjects in the first cohort. In a later analysis, TCR association rates were found to vary across HLA loci, with the most associated TCRs seen for DRB1 alleles and the fewest for HLA-C alleles. Most TCR sequences were seen in very few donors, while some public TCRs were found in many individuals. An earlier analysis of approximately 540 of the donors showed that most TCR beta V segments appeared in productive rearrangements either about 90% or about 30% of the time, which broadly matched IMGT annotations. According to a later genetic analysis, donors in an Asian-associated ancestry cluster had fewer N-insertions in productive TCRs than the approximately 610-donor mean. Sequencing depth was assumed to be roughly uniform across donors in the presence/absence analyses, though that assumption may not hold. The classifier was reported to diagnose cytomegalovirus status with high specificity and sensitivity in both the original and validation cohorts. Three of the identified cytomegalovirus-associated TCR beta chains were confirmed in vitro to be specific for cytomegalovirus antigens. A later analysis associated about 16,000 TCR beta sequences with specific HLA alleles at a false discovery rate of 0.05.

The germline V gene gives CDR1 as SGDLS and CDR2 as YYNGEE. V loses 0 bases, J loses 6 bases, and the germline ends lie 6 bases apart. The CDR3 runs 13 residues from the cysteine to the phenylalanine. CDR3 DNA only is kept here, 39 bases in frame from base 1. The library was prepared using the immunoSEQ multiplex PCR assay. For the multiplex PCR, a mixture combining 60 forward primers for TCR Vbeta segments and 13 reverse primers for TCR Jbeta segments was used. The CDR3 region of rearranged TCR beta genes was amplified from genomic DNA by a multiplex PCR assay. The amplified TCR beta libraries were sequenced on the Illumina HiSeq System as 87-base-pair reads. Per the source publication's procedure: A later analysis counted approximately 74 million unique TCR beta chains across the 666 repertoires, and some 11 million of these chains were shared by at least two donors. Raw reads were error-corrected and collapsed into unique sequences with a nearest-neighbor algorithm that merged closely related sequences to remove PCR and sequencing errors. Alignment of CDR3 sequences to IMGT reference sequences was used to assign V, D and J gene segments. Each retained sequence needed at least a six-nucleotide match to both a V gene segment and a J gene segment. A rearrangement was called productive if the CDR3 had no stop codons and remained in frame with V and J, and every other rearrangement was called non-productive. CDR3 was defined by IMGT convention, running from the second conserved V-encoded cysteine to the conserved J-encoded phenylalanine. The earlier analysis of roughly 590 of the donors excluded sequences that lacked an unambiguous match to a single V gene segment. An earlier analysis of some 610 of the donors called V segments functional above 56.7% productive rearrangements and segregating when the between-donor standard deviation exceeded 5%. To diagnose cytomegalovirus status from the catalog of TCR beta chain sequences, a statistical classification framework was built. In a later analysis, V and J genes were assigned by comparing TCR nucleotide sequences against IMGT/GENE-DB human TR gene sequences. Using the TCRdist pipeline, a later analysis assigned CDR3 sequences along with most-parsimonious VDJ recombination scenarios. In a later analysis, each TCR beta chain was defined by its CDR3 amino acid sequence together with its V-gene family, and reads without a unique V-gene family were excluded. In a later analysis, 450 to 600 highly shared, low-generation-probability nucleotide sequences were removed to address suspected cross-contamination and a sequencing artifact. For each public chain, a later analysis derived a clonal expansion index from normalized ranks of inferred template counts within each repertoire. A later analysis computed generation probabilities with a VDJ recombination model fitted to out-of-frame rearrangements, and checked the results against IGoR. A later analysis scored TCR-TCR, TCR-HLA and TCR-CMV co-occurrence with hypergeometric tests, applying a repertoire-size bias correction to TCR pairs. To estimate false discovery rates, a later analysis permuted the HLA or CMV assignments 20 times. In a later analysis, co-occurring TCRs were grouped using DBSCAN, and TCRdist sequence similarity was added for clustering within HLA-allele-positive subsets. For co-occurrence clustering, repertoires with fewer than 30,000 or more than 120,000 public chains were excluded, along with roughly 5 repertoires with anomalous nucleotide sharing. This is the immuneACCESS table as TCRdb keeps it, with only in-frame sequences that have V and J called. A part of the clones is gone; compared with another copy, unresolved V genes explain less than half, and the rest is unexplained. The DNA gave D and trimming, while V, J and clone size come from that table. The table for this sample lists around 180,000 clones; approximately 75% of them were counted only once. Of the sample, over 1.2% falls within the top ten clones.

The cohort was made up of approximately 670 healthy bone marrow donors. All cohort members were sampled while nominally healthy, although unrecorded immune exposures were likely present. The donor was CMV seronegative and belonged to the group of 380 or so seronegative cohort members. Every donor gave a peripheral blood sample, and the peripheral blood mononuclear cells from that sample were used for TCR beta sequencing. The Qiagen DNeasy Blood Extraction Kit was used to extract genomic DNA from the blood cell samples. The V and J segments used are TRBV9 and TRBJ2-2; perhaps TRBD1 is the D gene, with 5 bases matching. Sequences were obtained from PBMCs. The TCR was taken from a girl aged 10-17 years in good health and CMV-seronegative. The CDR3 protein sequence reads: CASSVVGAGELFF. The base sequence is TGTGCCAGCAGCGTAGTAGGGGCCGGGGAGCTGTTTTTT. The CDR3, completed at both ends by the reference TRBV9 and TRBJ2-2 genes, gives the full variable domain DSGVTQTPKHLITATGQRVTLRCSPRSGDLSVYWYQQSLDQGLQFLIQYYNGEERAKGNILERFSAQQFPDLHSELNLSSLELGDSALYFCASSVVGAGELFFGEGSRLTVL.